Presented here are 13 T cell receptor beta chains from one specimen sequenced in a study of control samples from healthy donors and cancer patients. Sequencing used immunoSEQ multiplex PCR; TCRdb keeps in-frame clones, though not all of them. In the table there are more than 85,000 clones, approximately 83% of which are singletons. Sequenced: blood. These receptors were taken from a woman aged 45-65 years in good health.

The chain combines TRBV7-2 with TRBJ2-7; 7 bases are shared with TRBD2. Germline CDR1 is SGHTA and CDR2 is FQGNSA. There are 16 residues in the CDR3. Trimming cost V 2 bases and J 5 bases; bases outside gene matches: 12. CDR3 sequence (DNA): TGTGCCAGCAGCTTACTGGCGGGAGCGGTCGGAAACGAGCAGTACTTC. This translates into CASSLLAGAVGNEQYF.

This clone has only a few counts. The chain recombines TRBV5-1 with TRBJ1-2; D is ambiguous. V was trimmed by 3 bases and J by 5 bases, leaving 14 bases between them. The CDR3 consists of 14 residues. Germline V gene sequence: CDR1 SGHRS, CDR2 YFSETQ. The chain's CDR3 is CASSSEWESYGYTF. As DNA, the CDR3 is TGCGCCAGCAGCTCTGAGTGGGAATCTTATGGCTACACCTTC.

V and J are TRBV7-9 and TRBJ2-3; 8 positions agree with TRBD2. The V gene's germline CDR1 is SEHNR and CDR2 FQNEAQ (reference sequence). CDR3 size: 16 residues. V shed 3 bases and J 0 bases; nucleotides not matched to a gene: 5. This chain's CDR3 is CASSFRTSLSTDTQYF. CDR3 bases: TGTGCCAGCAGCTTTAGGACTAGCTTAAGCACAGATACGCAGTATTTT.

This chain links TRBV19 with TRBJ2-7; tentatively, D is TRBD2 (6 bases). The CDR3 length is 14 residues. V shed 4 bases and J shed 3 bases, with 13 bases lying between them. Germline V gene sequence: CDR1 LNHDA, CDR2 SQIVND (reference sequence). The CDR3 reads CASSTPGLNYEQYF. The CDR3 DNA reads as TGTGCCAGTAGTACCCCGGGACTGAACTACGAGCAGTACTTC.

In regard to this clone: A junction end diverges from the germline sequence, so it may reflect a read error. The same CDR3 also results from other DNA sequences found in this sample. V usage is TRBV5-4 and J usage is TRBJ1-1; TRBD1 matches 7 bases. In germline, CDR1 is SGHNT, CDR2 YYREEE (reference sequence). The CDR3 covers 13 residues. Here the CDR3 DNA reads TGTGCCGGGAGGGACAGACTGAACACTGAGGCTTTCTTT. This gives the protein CAGRDRLNTEAFF.

J is TRBJ2-7 and V is TRBV13; TRBD1 aligns across 7 bases. Germline V gives CDR1 PRHDT, CDR2 FYEKMQ (reference sequence). The V gene end was trimmed by 2 bases and the J gene end by 2 bases; junction bases not matched to a gene: 3. The CDR3 contains 14 residues. CDR3 loop: CASSLRTGAYEQYF. CDR3 coding DNA: TGTGCCAGCAGCTTAAGAACAGGGGCCTACGAGCAGTACTTC.

The CDR3: CASSQEKGPYTGELFF. CDR3 DNA: TGCGCCAGCAGCCAAGAGAAGGGACCATACACCGGGGAGCTGTTTTTT. The V gene is TRBV4-3, the J gene TRBJ2-2; D is possibly TRBD1 or TRBD2 (5 bases each). The V end lost 0 bases, the J end lost 3 bases, and 11 bases lay between the germline ends. From germline, CDR1 is LGHNA and CDR2 YSLEER. This CDR3 region has 16 residues.

V and J are TRBV4-1 and TRBJ2-1; TRBD2 aligns across 12 bases. There are 16 residues in the CDR3. Germline CDR1 reads MGHRA; CDR2 reads YSYEKL. The J segment lost 7 bases and the V segment lost 0 bases, leaving 4 bases of the junction unmatched. CDR3 sequence (DNA): TGCGCCAGCAGCCAAGAAAAGACTAGCGGGAGAAATGAGCAGTTCTTC. Encoded protein: CASSQEKTSGRNEQFF.

The genes are TRBV3-1 (or the pseudogene TRBV3-2) and TRBJ1-4, with 9 positions matching TRBD1. In germline, CDR1 is LGHDT, CDR2 YNNKEL (reference sequence). V shed 4 bases, J shed 13 bases, and the junction held 7 bases outside the gene matches. The CDR3 covers 13 residues. CDR3 amino acids: CASSRTGDSTLFF. The DNA for the CDR3 is TGTGCCAGCAGCCGGACAGGGGACAGTACACTGTTTTTT.

The chain uses TRBV25-1 and TRBJ1-2; D unresolved. Trimming cost V 4 bases and J 8 bases, with 23 bases left between them. This CDR3 has 16 amino acids. Germline-derived CDR1 and CDR2 are MGHDK and SYGVNS. CDR3 in amino acids: CASSAGRGTRREGYTF. As DNA, the CDR3 is TGTGCCAGCAGTGCCGGACGGGGTACAAGGCGAGAAGGCTACACCTTC.

This chain links TRBV6-5 with TRBJ2-3; D assignment may be TRBD1 or TRBD2 (6 bases each). CDR1 is MNHEY, CDR2 SVGAGI, per germline. This CDR3 has 16 amino acids. V lost 4 bases and J 3 bases, leaving 17 bases between the germline ends. This chain's CDR3 is CASSLNPLGGTDTQYF. The DNA of the CDR3 is TGTGCCAGCAGTTTAAATCCTTTAGGGGGGACAGATACGCAGTATTTT.

The V and J genes are TRBV18 and TRBJ1-3; D call uncertain. Looked up from germline, CDR1 is KGHSH and CDR2 is LQKENI. This CDR3 has 14 amino acids. Deletions cut 3 bases from V and 1 base from J, with 7 bases between. CDR3 coding DNA: TGTGCCAGCTCACCGGCCCTTTCTGGAAACACCATATATTTT. Protein product: CASSPALSGNTIYF.

The chain carries TRBV4-3 and TRBJ2-7; TRBD1 is a possible D gene (6 bases). V was cut by 0 bases and J by 1 base, with 10 bases left in between. From germline, CDR1 is LGHNA and CDR2 YSLEER. This CDR3 is 15 amino acids long. The CDR3 DNA follows: TGCGCCAGCAGCCAAGATGAAGGGGGTTCCTACGAGCAGTACTTC. Its translation: CASSQDEGGSYEQYF.